The text below deals with one T cell receptor (beta chain). These data originate in a study of naive and memory T cell subsets. The beta constant-region primer was an equimolar mix of two oligonucleotides covering TRBC1 and TRBC2. TCRdb itself ran the UMI-ligation and nested PCR reads through MiXCR, one entry per CDR3 protein. The sample yields under 150,000 distinct CDR3 sequences, approximately 15% seen once. The sequence was obtained from a human donor in good health. The sample consisted of naive CD4+ T cells from blood.

CDR3 nucleotides: TGTGCCAGCAGTACCCACAGGGATAATTCACCCCTCCACTTT. This translates into CASSTHRDNSPLHF. The chain is built from TRBV28 and TRBJ1-6; weak D call: TRBD1 (6 bases). From germline, CDR1 is MDHEN and CDR2 SYDVKM. Trimming cost V 5 bases and J 5 bases, with 10 bases left between them. CDR3 length equals 14 residues.